One TCR beta chain is described in this entry. Its target is unknown. This record comes from a study of cytomegalovirus exposure and HLA in healthy donors. General study points: Cytomegalovirus-associated status was assigned to approximately 160 TCR beta chains.

This CDR3 spans 14 amino acids. Germline V gene lookup returns CDR1 SGHNT and CDR2 YYREEE (reference sequence). Trimming removed 0 bases from V and 5 bases from J, with 10 bases in between. The donors were in the roughly 110-subject validation cohort, distinct from the roughly 720-subject first cohort. Some clones are missing from TCRdb's copy, which holds only in-frame ones; the method was immunoSEQ multiplex PCR. The sample lists about 64,000 clones, approximately 90% occurring once. This sequence originates from a woman aged 18-29 years in good health and CMV-seronegative. The sample consisted of PBMCs. The rearrangement uses TRBV5-4 and TRBJ2-3, with D possibly being TRBD1 (6 bases). CDR3 sequence: CASSLAGTRDTQYF. The CDR3 region has the DNA TGTGCCAGCAGCTTGGCCGGGACAAGAGATACGCAGTATTTT.